This passage covers 23 T cell receptor beta chains from one sample sequenced in a study of blood T cell repertoires in COVID-19. TCRdb's copy holds only in-frame clones and misses some; the assay was immunoSEQ multiplex PCR. The repertoire holds approximately 120,000 clones, with more than 75% as singletons. The sequenced material came from peripheral blood. These receptors originate from a human donor in a cohort sampled during active COVID-19.

The chain is built from TRBV5-1 and TRBJ2-7; 7 positions match TRBD1. This CDR3 has 14 residues. Germline CDR1 SGHRS, CDR2 YFSETQ. Trimming took 3 bases from V and 3 from J; bases not matched to a gene: 6. In DNA, the CDR3 is TGCGCCAGCAGCTCGGGACAGACTTACTACGAGCAGTACTTC. As protein: CASSSGQTYYEQYF. Filled out from reference TRBV5-1 and TRBJ2-7, the complete variable domain reads KAGVTQTPRYLIKTRGQQVTLSCSPISGHRSVSWYQQTPGQGLQFLFEYFSETQRNKGNFPGRFSGRQFSNSRSEMNVSTLELGDSALYLCASSSGQTYYEQYFGPGTRLTVT.

In DNA, the CDR3 is TGCGCCAGCAGCTTTGAGTTAACCTACGAGCAGTACTTC. It specifies CASSFELTYEQYF. The chain employs TRBV5-1 and TRBJ2-7; D is undetermined. Trimming cost V 2 bases and J 2 bases, with 8 bases left between them. Germline V gene lookup returns CDR1 SGHRS and CDR2 YFSETQ. There are 13 residues in the CDR3.

The chain links TRBV7-2 to TRBJ1-5; 7 nucleotides agree with TRBD1. J lost 3 bases, V lost 5 bases, and 7 bases had no gene match. The germline CDR1 and CDR2 sequences are SGHTA and FQGNSA. The CDR3 covers 15 residues. CDR3 DNA sequence: TGTGCCAGCAGCAAAGACAGGGCGGTCAATCAGCCCCAGCATTTT. It translates to CASSKDRAVNQPQHF.

The rearrangement uses TRBV27 and TRBJ2-1, with 7 positions matching TRBD1. CDR1 is MNHEY and CDR2 is SMNVEV in the germline V gene (reference sequence). V lost 2 bases, J lost 7 bases, and 14 bases stayed unmatched. This CDR3 region has 17 residues. CDR3 sequence (DNA): TGTGCCAGCAGTTTAGGATGGGGACAGTACGGTCCAAATGAGCAGTTCTTC. Protein sequence: CASSLGWGQYGPNEQFF.

This chain joins TRBV7-9 and TRBJ2-4; tentatively, D is TRBD1 (6 bases). This CDR3 contains 14 residues. Per germline, CDR1 SEHNR and CDR2 FQNEAQ (reference sequence). V was shortened by 4 bases and J by 3 bases, with 10 bases between the two germline ends. The CDR3 DNA reads as TGTGCCAGCAGCTCGACAGGTTTCAAAAACATTCAGTACTTC. It is translated as CASSSTGFKNIQYF.

In nucleotides, the CDR3 is TGTGCCAGCAGTTCCGGGACAGGGGGAAACTATCAGCCCCAGCATTTT. As protein: CASSSGTGGNYQPQHF. This chain uses TRBV28 with TRBJ1-5; 11 nucleotides align to TRBD1. J lost 5 bases, V lost 4 bases, and 7 bases had no gene match. Looked up from germline, CDR1 is MDHEN and CDR2 is SYDVKM. The CDR3 is 16 residues long.

This chain joins TRBV5-1 and TRBJ1-2; D is uncertain. With 3 bases removed from V and 2 bases from J, the gap between germline ends came to 14 bases. The CDR3 is made up of 15 amino acids. CDR1 SGHRS and CDR2 YFSETQ come from the germline V gene. The CDR3 spells CASSWEGDLNYGYTF. DNA for the CDR3: TGCGCCAGCAGCTGGGAGGGTGACTTGAACTATGGCTACACCTTC.

The genes are TRBV28 and TRBJ1-5; no reliable D call. CDR1 and CDR2 (germline): MDHEN, SYDVKM. V lost 6 bases to trimming and J lost 7 bases, with 16 bases between them. There are 14 residues in the CDR3. DNA for the CDR3: TGTGCCAGCAGAAACGGAAGACAATCGCAGCCCCAGCATTTT. Amino acid sequence: CASRNGRQSQPQHF.

The CDR3, as DNA: TGCGCCAGCAGCTCCACAGGGGGCGATCAGCCCCAGCATTTT. Translated, it gives CASSSTGGDQPQHF. V usage is TRBV5-1 and J usage is TRBJ1-5, with 9 bases fitting TRBD1. Trimming removed 3 bases from V and 5 bases from J; junction bases left unmatched: 3. Per the germline V gene, CDR1 is SGHRS and CDR2 is YFSETQ. CDR3 length equals 14 residues.

This sequence joins TRBV28 and TRBJ1-4; weak D call: TRBD1 (5 bases). Germline CDR1 is MDHEN and CDR2 is SYDVKM. The CDR3 covers 16 residues. Trimming shortened V by 3 bases and J by 1 base, and 12 bases separated the two germline ends. This CDR3 is CASSLDGARTNEKLFF. CDR3 in DNA: TGTGCCAGCAGTTTGGATGGGGCCAGAACTAATGAAAAACTGTTTTTT.

The chain carries TRBV5-1 and TRBJ2-1; D is ambiguous. Germline V gives CDR1 SGHRS, CDR2 YFSETQ. V dropped 0 bases and J dropped 10 bases, with 8 bases sitting between them. This CDR3 comprises 12 residues. The CDR3 loop is CASSLVLGEQFF. In nucleotides, the CDR3 is TGCGCCAGCAGCTTGGTACTGGGCGAGCAGTTCTTC.

The chain links TRBV5-6 to TRBJ1-5, with 7 nucleotides matching TRBD1. The CDR3 is made up of 14 amino acids. V dropped 6 bases and J dropped 8; count of bases not matched to a gene: 11. The germline CDR1 and CDR2 sequences are SGHDT and YYEEEE. The DNA for the CDR3 is TGTGCCAGCACCCAGACAGGGATTATGGAGCCCCAGCATTTT. This codes for CASTQTGIMEPQHF. The whole variable domain, filled in from reference TRBV5-6 and TRBJ1-5, reads DAGVTQSPTHLIKTRGQQVTLRCSPKSGHDTVSWYQQALGQGPQFIFQYYEEEERQRGNFPDRFSGHQFPNYSSELNVNALLLGDSALYLCASTQTGIMEPQHFGDGTRLSIL.

This clone has a single count. The gene calls are TRBV6-6 and TRBJ2-1; D perhaps matches TRBD1 (6 bases). The CDR3 has 15 amino acids. V gave up 6 bases and J gave up 5 bases, with 17 bases separating them. Germline CDR1 is MNHNY and CDR2 is SVGAGI (reference sequence). CDR3 loop: CASRALGAKDNEQFF. In DNA, the CDR3 is TGTGCCAGCAGGGCGTTGGGGGCGAAAGACAATGAGCAGTTCTTC.

J is TRBJ2-3 and V is TRBV4-1; D ambiguous. Germline V lookup: CDR1 MGHRA, CDR2 YSYEKL. V lost 8 bases, J lost 3 bases, and 9 bases lay in between. The CDR3 runs to 12 residues. CDR3 DNA sequence: TGCGCCAGCTCACCCCAGACAGATACGCAGTATTTT. Translation gives CASSPQTDTQYF.

The chain couples TRBV5-1 to TRBJ2-5; tentative D call: TRBD1 (5 bases). Trimming pared 3 bases from V and 9 bases from J, leaving 15 bases between. The germline V gene encodes CDR1 SGHRS and CDR2 YFSETQ. This CDR3 region has 13 residues. CDR3 loop: CASSYGHLVAQYF. The CDR3, as DNA: TGCGCCAGCAGCTATGGACACCTTGTCGCCCAGTACTTC.

The chain recombines TRBV7-9 with TRBJ1-3; a possible D gene is TRBD1 (6 bases). V was shortened by 4 bases and J by 5 bases, with 12 bases between the two germline ends. Germline V CDR1 and CDR2: SEHNR, FQNEAQ (reference sequence). The CDR3 is 14 residues long. CDR3 in amino acids: CASSSEDSRNTIYF. The DNA of the CDR3 is TGTGCCAGCAGCTCCGAGGACAGCCGAAACACCATATATTTT.

CDR3 nucleotide sequence: TGTGCCAGCCAAGGGTACCCGGGACTAGTAGTTAACTATAGAACAGATACGCAGTATTTT. Translated, it gives CASQGYPGLVVNYRTDTQYF. The chain has TRBV27 and TRBJ2-3; TRBD2 matches 8 bases. The CDR3 contains 20 residues. The V gene end was trimmed by 8 bases and the J gene end by 3 bases; junction bases not matched to a gene: 25. CDR1 and CDR2 from the germline V gene are MNHEY and SMNVEV (reference sequence).

CDR3 nucleotides: TGTGCCAGCAGCGACCTGACAGGCTCTGGAAACACCATATATTTT. Translated, it gives CASSDLTGSGNTIYF. V and J are TRBV9 and TRBJ1-3, with D possibly TRBD1 on 6 matching bases. V was pared by 3 bases and J by 0 bases, with 10 bases between. Germline V gives CDR1 SGDLS, CDR2 YYNGEE. This CDR3 is built from 15 residues.

This chain uses TRBV7-2 with TRBJ1-2, with TRBD1 matching over 7 bases. V dropped 6 bases and J dropped 4; count of bases not matched to a gene: 8. The germline gives CDR1 SGHTA, CDR2 FQGNSA. This CDR3 region has 14 residues. The DNA of the CDR3 is TGTGCCAGCAGTTCGACAGGGCAGGCCTATGGCTACACCTTC. This translates into CASSSTGQAYGYTF.

The chain carries TRBV28 and TRBJ2-7, with a tentative D call TRBD1 (6 bases). Per germline, CDR1 MDHEN and CDR2 SYDVKM. This CDR3 contains 14 residues. The V end was cut by 8 bases, the J end by 2 bases, with 16 bases between. CDR3 amino acids: CASRIRDTTYEQYF. The CDR3 coding sequence is TGTGCCAGCCGTATACGGGACACAACCTACGAGCAGTACTTC.

A remark on this clone: A much larger clone differs by one base, so this may be a read error. Other DNA sequences in this sample translate to the same CDR3. The V and J genes are TRBV5-6 and TRBJ1-2; the match to TRBD1 covers 10 bases. V shed 4 bases and J 2 bases; nucleotides not matched to a gene: 2. There are 14 residues in the CDR3. CDR1 SGHDT and CDR2 YYEEEE come from the germline V gene. The DNA for the CDR3 is TGTGCCAGCAGCCCGGGACAGGGGAACTATGGCTACACCTTC. It encodes CASSPGQGNYGYTF.

This chain uses TRBV7-9 with TRBJ2-5; TRBD1 matches at 8 bases. The junction had 7 bases not matched to a gene; V was cut back by 0 bases and J by 4 bases. CDR3 length: 16 residues. CDR1 and CDR2 (germline): SEHNR, FQNEAQ (reference sequence). The CDR3 bases are TGTGCCAGCAGCTTAGCAGGTCAGGGGGCCGGAGAGACCCAGTACTTC. Protein sequence: CASSLAGQGAGETQYF.

V and J are TRBV11-1 and TRBJ1-6; D is possibly TRBD1 (5 bases). V was trimmed by 5 bases and J by 10 bases, leaving 9 bases between them. The CDR3 runs to 12 residues. Germline assignment: CDR1 SGHAT and CDR2 FQDESV (reference sequence). CDR3 in amino acids: CASSPQGSPLHF. CDR3 sequence (DNA): TGTGCCAGCAGCCCGCAGGGCTCACCCCTCCACTTT.